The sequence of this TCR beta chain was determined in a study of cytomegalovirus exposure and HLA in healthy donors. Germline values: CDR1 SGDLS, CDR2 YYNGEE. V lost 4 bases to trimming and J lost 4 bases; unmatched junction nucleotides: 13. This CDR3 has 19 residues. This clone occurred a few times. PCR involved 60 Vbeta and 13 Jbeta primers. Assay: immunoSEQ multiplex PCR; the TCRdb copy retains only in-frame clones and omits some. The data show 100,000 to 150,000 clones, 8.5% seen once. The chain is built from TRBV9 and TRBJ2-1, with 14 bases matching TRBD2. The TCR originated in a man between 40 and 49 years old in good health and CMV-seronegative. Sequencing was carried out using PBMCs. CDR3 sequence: CASSKQRTSGGSLYNEQFF. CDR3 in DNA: TGTGCCAGCAGCAAACAGAGGACTAGCGGGGGGTCCCTGTACAATGAGCAGTTCTTC.